Reported below is one T cell receptor beta chain. Produced via immunoSEQ multiplex PCR; TCRdb's table is partial and in-frame only. Of 170,000 or so clones listed, 85% to 90% are singletons. With 5 bases clipped from V and 2 bases from J, the junction kept 8 bases outside the gene matches. The germline gives CDR1 KGHSH, CDR2 LQKENI. This CDR3 comprises 16 residues. This entry comes from a study of blood T cell repertoires in COVID-19. The receptor comes from a woman in her late teens or twenties who had recovered from COVID-19. V and J are TRBV18 and TRBJ2-4; TRBD1 agrees at 8 bases. Material for sequencing was peripheral blood. The CDR3 protein is CASSFTGTGSKNIQYF. CDR3 sequence (DNA): TGTGCCAGCTCATTTACGGGGACAGGATCCAAAAACATTCAGTACTTC. The full variable domain, its missing parts supplied by reference TRBV18 and TRBJ2-4, is NAGVMQNPRHLVRRRGQEARLRCSPMKGHSHVYWYRQLPEEGLKFMVYLQKENIIDESGMPKERFSAEFPKEGPSILRIQQVVRGDSAAYFCASSFTGTGSKNIQYFGAGTRLSVL.